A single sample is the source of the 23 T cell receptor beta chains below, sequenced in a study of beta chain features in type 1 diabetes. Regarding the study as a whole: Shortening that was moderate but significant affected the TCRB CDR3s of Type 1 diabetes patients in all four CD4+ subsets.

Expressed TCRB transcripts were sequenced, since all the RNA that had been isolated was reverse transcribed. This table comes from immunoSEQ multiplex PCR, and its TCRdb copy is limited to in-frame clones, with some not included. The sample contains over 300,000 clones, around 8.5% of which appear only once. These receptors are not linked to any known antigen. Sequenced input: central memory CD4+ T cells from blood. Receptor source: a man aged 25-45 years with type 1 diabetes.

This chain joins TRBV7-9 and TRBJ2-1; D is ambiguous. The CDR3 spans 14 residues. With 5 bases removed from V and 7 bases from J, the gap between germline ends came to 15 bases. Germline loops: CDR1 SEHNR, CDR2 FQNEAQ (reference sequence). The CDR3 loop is CASSPNTGQNEQFF. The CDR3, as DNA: TGTGCCAGCAGCCCCAATACGGGCCAAAATGAGCAGTTCTTC.

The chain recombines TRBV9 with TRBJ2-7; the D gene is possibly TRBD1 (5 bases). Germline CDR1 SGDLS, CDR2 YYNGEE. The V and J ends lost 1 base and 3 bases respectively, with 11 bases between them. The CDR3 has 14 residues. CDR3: CASSVSREGYEQYF. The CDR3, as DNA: TGTGCCAGCAGCGTATCCAGGGAAGGCTACGAGCAGTACTTC.

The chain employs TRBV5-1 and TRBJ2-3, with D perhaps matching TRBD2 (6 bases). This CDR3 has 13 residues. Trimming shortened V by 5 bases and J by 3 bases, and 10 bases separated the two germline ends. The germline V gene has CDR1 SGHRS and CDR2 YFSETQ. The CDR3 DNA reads TGCGCCAGCAGGCGGGGAAGTACAGATACGCAGTATTTT. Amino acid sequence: CASRRGSTDTQYF.

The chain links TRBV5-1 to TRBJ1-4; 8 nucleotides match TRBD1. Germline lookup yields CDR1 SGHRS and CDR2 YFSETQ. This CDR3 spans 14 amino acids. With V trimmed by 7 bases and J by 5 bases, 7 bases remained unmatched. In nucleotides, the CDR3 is TGCGCCAGCGGACAGGGTTTGGAAAATGAAAAACTGTTTTTT. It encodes CASGQGLENEKLFF.

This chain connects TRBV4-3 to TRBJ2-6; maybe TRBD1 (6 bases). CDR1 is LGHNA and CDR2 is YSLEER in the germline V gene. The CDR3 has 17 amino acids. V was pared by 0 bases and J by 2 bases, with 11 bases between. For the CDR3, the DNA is TGCGCCAGCAGCCAAGATGTGGGGGCCGCTGGGGCCAACGTCCTGACTTTC. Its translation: CASSQDVGAAGANVLTF.

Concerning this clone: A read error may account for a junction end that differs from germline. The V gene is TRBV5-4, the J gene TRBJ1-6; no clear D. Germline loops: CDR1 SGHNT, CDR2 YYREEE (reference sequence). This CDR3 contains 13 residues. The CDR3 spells CASSQVEGSPLHF. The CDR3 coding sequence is TGCGCCAGCAGCCAAGTTGAGGGTTCACCCCTCCACTTT.

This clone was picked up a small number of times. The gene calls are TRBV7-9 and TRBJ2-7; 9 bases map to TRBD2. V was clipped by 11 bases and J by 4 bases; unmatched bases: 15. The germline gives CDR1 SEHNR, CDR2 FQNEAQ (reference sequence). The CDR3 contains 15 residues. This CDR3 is CASIEWASGKYEQYF. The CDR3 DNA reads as TGTGCCTCCATCGAGTGGGCTAGCGGGAAGTACGAGCAGTACTTC.

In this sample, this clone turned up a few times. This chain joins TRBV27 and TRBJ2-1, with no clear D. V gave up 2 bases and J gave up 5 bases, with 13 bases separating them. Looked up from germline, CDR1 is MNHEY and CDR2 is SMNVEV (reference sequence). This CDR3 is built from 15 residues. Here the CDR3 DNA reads TGTGCCAGCAGTTTACTACCCACTCGTAACAATGAGCAGTTCTTC. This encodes CASSLLPTRNNEQFF.

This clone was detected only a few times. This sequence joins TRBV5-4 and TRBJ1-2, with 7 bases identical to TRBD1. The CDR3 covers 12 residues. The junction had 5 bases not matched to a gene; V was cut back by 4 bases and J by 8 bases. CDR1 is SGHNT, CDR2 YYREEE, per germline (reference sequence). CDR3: CASSDRELGYTF. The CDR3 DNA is TGTGCCAGCAGCGACAGGGAGTTAGGCTACACCTTC.

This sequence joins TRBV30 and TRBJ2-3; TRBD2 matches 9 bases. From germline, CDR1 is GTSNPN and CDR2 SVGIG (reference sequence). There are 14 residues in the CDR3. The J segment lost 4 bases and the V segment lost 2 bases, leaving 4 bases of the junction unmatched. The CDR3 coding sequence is TGTGCCTGGAGTCAGCGGGGGGTGTCAGATACGCAGTATTTT. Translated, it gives CAWSQRGVSDTQYF.

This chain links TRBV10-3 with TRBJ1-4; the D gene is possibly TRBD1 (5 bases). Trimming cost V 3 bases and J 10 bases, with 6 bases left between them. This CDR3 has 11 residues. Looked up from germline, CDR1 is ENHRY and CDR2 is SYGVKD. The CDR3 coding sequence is TGTGCCATCAGTGAAGGGACAAAACTGTTTTTT. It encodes CAISEGTKLFF.

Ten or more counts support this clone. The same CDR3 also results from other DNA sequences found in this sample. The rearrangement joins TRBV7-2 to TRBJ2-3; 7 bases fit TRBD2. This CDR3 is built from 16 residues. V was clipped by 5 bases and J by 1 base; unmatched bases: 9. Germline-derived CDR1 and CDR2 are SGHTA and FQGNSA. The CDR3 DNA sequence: TGTGCCAGCAGCCCCCGTGGGGGGGGTGGCACAGATACGCAGTATTTT. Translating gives CASSPRGGGGTDTQYF.

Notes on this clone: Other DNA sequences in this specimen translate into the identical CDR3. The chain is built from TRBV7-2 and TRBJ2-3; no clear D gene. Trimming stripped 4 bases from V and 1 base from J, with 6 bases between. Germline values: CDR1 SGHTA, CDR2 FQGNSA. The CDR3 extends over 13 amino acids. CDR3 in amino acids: CASSSPGTDTQYF. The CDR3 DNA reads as TGTGCCAGCAGCTCGCCCGGCACAGATACGCAGTATTTT.

The CDR3 DNA reads TGTGCCATCAGTGAGAATCCGGGAAGGGGCGGCACCGGGGAGCTGTTTTTT. Encoded protein: CAISENPGRGGTGELFF. This chain joins TRBV10-3 and TRBJ2-2, with D perhaps matching TRBD1 or TRBD2 (5 bases each). The length of the CDR3 is 17 residues. CDR1 and CDR2 (germline): ENHRY, SYGVKD. Trimming stripped 2 bases from V and 4 bases from J, with 17 bases between.

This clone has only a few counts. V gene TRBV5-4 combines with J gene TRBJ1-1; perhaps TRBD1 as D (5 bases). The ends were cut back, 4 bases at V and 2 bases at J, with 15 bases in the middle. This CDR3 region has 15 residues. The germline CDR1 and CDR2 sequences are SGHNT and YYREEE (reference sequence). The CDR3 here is CASSAGDRYNTEAFF. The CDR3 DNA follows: TGTGCCAGCAGCGCCGGGGACCGCTATAACACTGAAGCTTTCTTT.

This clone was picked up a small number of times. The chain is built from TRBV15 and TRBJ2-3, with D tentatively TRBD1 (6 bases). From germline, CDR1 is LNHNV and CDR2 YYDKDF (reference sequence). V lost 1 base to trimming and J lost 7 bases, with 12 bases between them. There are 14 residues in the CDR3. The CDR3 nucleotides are TGTGCCACCAGCAGAGGCCAGGGGTCTAATACGCAGTATTTT. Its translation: CATSRGQGSNTQYF. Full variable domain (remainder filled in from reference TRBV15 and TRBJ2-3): DAMVIQNPRYQVTQFGKPVTLSCSQTLNHNVMYWYQQKSSQAPKLLFHYYDKDFNNEADTPDNFQSRRPNTSFCFLDIRSPGLGDTAMYLCATSRGQGSNTQYFGPGTRLTVL.

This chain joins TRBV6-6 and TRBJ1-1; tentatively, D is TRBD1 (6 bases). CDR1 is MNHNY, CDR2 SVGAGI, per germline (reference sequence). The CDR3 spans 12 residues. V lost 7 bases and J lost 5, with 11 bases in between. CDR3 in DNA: TGTGCCAGCAACGGGGGGCCTACTGAAGCTTTCTTT. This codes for CASNGGPTEAFF.

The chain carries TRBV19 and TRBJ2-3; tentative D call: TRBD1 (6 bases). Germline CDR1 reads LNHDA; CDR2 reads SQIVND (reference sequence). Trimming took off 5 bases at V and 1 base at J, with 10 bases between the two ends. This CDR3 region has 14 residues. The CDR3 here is CASSDYRGTDTQYF. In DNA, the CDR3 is TGTGCCAGTAGTGACTACAGGGGCACAGATACGCAGTATTTT.

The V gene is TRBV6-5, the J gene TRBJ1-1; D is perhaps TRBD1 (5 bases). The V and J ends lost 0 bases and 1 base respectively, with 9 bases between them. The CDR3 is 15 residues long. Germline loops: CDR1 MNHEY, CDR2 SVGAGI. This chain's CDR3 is CASSYSRGRNTEAFF. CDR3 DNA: TGTGCCAGCAGTTACTCCCGGGGGAGGAACACTGAAGCTTTCTTT.

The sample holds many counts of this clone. CDR3 protein: CASSQSGDRVPYEQYF. The CDR3 DNA is TGCGCCAGCAGTCAATCTGGGGACAGGGTACCCTACGAGCAGTACTTC. The chain joins TRBV23-1 to TRBJ2-7; 9 bases match TRBD1. TRBV23-1 is classed as an ORF, of uncertain function. The CDR3 is 16 amino acids. V trimming: 0 bases; J trimming: 2 bases; junction bases outside the gene matches: 5.

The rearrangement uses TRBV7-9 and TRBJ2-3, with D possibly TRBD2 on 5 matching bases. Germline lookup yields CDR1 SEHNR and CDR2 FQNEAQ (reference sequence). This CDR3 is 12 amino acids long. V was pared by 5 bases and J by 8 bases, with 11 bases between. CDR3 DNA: TGTGCCAGCAGCGACGGACTTCGTACGCAGTATTTT. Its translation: CASSDGLRTQYF.

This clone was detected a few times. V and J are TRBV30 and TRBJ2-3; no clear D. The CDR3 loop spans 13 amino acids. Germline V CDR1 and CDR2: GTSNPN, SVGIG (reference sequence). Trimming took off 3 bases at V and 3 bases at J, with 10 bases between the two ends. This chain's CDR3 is CAWSLGMTDTQYF. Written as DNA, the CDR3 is TGTGCCTGGAGCTTGGGGATGACAGATACGCAGTATTTT.

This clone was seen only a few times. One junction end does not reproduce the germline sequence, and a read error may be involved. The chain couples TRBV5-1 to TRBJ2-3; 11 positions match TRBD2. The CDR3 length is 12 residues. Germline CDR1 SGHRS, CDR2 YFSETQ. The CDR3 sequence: CASTWTSGPQVF. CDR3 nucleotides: TGCGCTAGCACGTGGACTAGCGGGCCCCAAGTGTTC.